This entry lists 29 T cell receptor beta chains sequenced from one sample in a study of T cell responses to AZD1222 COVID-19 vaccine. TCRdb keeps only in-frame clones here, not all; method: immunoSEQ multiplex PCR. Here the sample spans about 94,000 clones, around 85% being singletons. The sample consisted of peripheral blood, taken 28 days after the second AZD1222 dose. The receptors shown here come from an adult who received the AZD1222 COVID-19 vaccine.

CDR3 nucleotides: TGTGCCAGCAGTGGGACTACCCCCCCCGATACGCAGTATTTT. Amino acid sequence: CASSGTTPPDTQYF. This chain links TRBV25-1 with TRBJ2-3, with D perhaps matching TRBD2 (6 bases). This CDR3 is built from 14 residues. Per the germline V gene, CDR1 is MGHDK and CDR2 is SYGVNS. V gave up 4 bases and J gave up 6 bases, with 14 bases separating them. Variable domain in full (rest from reference TRBV25-1 and TRBJ2-3): EADIYQTPRYLVIGTGKKITLECSQTMGHDKMYWYQQDPGMELHLIHYSYGVNSTEKGDLSSESTVSRIRTEHFPLTLESARPSHTSQYLCASSGTTPPDTQYFGPGTRLTVL.

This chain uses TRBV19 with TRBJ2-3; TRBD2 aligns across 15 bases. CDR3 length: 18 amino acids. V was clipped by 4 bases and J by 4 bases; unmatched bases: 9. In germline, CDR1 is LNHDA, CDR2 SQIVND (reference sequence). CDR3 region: CASSRTSGGARVPDTQYF. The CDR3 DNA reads TGTGCCAGTAGTAGGACTAGCGGGGGGGCCAGGGTCCCAGATACGCAGTATTTT.

The chain's CDR3 is CASSLGGTGVPEAFF. Here the CDR3 DNA reads TGCGCCAGCAGCTTGGGTGGGACAGGGGTTCCCGAAGCTTTCTTT. This sequence joins TRBV5-1 and TRBJ1-1, with 10 bases matching TRBD1. This CDR3 is built from 15 residues. Germline CDR1 and CDR2: SGHRS and YFSETQ. V shed 0 bases and J 8 bases; nucleotides not matched to a gene: 7.

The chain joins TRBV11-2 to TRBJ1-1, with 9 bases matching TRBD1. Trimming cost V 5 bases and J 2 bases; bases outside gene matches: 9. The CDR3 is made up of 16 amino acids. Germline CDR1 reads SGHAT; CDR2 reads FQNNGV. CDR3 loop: CASSPGRGQGNTEAFF. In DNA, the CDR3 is TGTGCCAGCAGCCCTGGGCGGGGACAGGGTAACACTGAAGCTTTCTTT.

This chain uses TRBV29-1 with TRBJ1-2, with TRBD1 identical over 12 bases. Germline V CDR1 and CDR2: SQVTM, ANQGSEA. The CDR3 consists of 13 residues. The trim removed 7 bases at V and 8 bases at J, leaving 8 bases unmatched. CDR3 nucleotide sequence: TGCAGCGCTACGGGACAGGGGGCGTGGGGCTACACCTTC. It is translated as CSATGQGAWGYTF.

CDR3 in DNA: TGTGCCAGCAGCCCCCCTAGCCGGCGGTTAGATACGCAGTATTTT. Translating gives CASSPPSRRLDTQYF. The rearrangement uses TRBV7-9 and TRBJ2-3, with D possibly being TRBD2 (5 bases). Trimming removed 5 bases at V and 5 bases at J, with 17 bases between. CDR3 length: 15 amino acids. Looked up from germline, CDR1 is SEHNR and CDR2 is FQNEAQ (reference sequence).

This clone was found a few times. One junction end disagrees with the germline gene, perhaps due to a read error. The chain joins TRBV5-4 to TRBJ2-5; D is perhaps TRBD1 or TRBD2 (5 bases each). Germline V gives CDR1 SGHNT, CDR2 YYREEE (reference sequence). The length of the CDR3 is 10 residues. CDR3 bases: TGTGCCATCCCCTCTGGGACCCTGTACTTC. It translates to CAIPSGTLYF.

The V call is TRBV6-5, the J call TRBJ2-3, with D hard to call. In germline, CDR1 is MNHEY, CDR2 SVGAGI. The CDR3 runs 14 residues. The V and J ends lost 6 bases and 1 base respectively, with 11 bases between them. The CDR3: CASRTDLGTDTQYF. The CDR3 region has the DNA TGTGCCAGCAGAACGGACCTAGGCACAGATACGCAGTATTTT.

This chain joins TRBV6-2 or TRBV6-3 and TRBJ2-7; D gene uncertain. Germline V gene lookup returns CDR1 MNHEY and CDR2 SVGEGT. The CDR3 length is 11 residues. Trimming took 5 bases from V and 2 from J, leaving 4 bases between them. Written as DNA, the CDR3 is TGTGCCAGCAGTGATACCTACGAGCAGTACTTC. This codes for CASSDTYEQYF.

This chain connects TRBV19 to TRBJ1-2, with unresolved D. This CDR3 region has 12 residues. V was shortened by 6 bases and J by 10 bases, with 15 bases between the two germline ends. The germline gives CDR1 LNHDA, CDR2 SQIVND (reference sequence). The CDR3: CASRSPPETYTF. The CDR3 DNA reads TGTGCCAGTAGATCACCCCCCGAAACCTACACCTTC.

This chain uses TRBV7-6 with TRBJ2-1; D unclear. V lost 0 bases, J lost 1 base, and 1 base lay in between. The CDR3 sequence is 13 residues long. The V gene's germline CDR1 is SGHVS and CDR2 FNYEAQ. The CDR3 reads CASSLASYNEQFF. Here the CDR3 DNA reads TGTGCCAGCAGCTTAGCGTCCTACAATGAGCAGTTCTTC.

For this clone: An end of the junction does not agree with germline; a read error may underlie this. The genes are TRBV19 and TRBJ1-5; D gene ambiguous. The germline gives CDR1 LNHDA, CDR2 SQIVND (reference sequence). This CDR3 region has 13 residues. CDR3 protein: CASSMSVLGSSNF. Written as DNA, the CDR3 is TGTGCCAGTAGTATGTCTGTACTCGGGAGCAGCAATTTT.

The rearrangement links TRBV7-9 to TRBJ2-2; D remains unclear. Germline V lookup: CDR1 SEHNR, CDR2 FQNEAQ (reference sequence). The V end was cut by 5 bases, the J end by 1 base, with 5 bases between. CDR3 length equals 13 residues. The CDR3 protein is CASSAENTGELFF. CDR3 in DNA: TGTGCCAGCAGCGCCGAGAACACCGGGGAGCTGTTTTTT.

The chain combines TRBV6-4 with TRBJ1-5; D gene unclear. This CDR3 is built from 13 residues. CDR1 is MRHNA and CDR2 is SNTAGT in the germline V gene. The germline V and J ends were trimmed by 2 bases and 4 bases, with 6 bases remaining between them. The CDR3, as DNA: TGTGCCAGCAGTGACGGTCGAAATCAGCCCCAGCATTTT. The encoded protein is CASSDGRNQPQHF.

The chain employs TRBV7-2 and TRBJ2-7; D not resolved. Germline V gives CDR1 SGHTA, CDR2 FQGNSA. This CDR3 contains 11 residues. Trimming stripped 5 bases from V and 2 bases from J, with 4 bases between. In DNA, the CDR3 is TGTGCCAGCAGCCTCACCTACGAGCAGTACTTC. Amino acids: CASSLTYEQYF.

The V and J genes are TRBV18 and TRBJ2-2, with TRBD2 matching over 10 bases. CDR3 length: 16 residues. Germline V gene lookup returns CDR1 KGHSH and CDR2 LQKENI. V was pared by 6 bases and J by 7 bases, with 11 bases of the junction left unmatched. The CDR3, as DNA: TGTGCCAGCTCGGACATGAGCGGGAGGGCCGGCGGGGAGCTGTTTTTT. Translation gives CASSDMSGRAGGELFF. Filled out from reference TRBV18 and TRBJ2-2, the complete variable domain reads NAGVMQNPRHLVRRRGQEARLRCSPMKGHSHVYWYRQLPEEGLKFMVYLQKENIIDESGMPKERFSAEFPKEGPSILRIQQVVRGDSAAYFCASSDMSGRAGGELFFGEGSRLTVL.

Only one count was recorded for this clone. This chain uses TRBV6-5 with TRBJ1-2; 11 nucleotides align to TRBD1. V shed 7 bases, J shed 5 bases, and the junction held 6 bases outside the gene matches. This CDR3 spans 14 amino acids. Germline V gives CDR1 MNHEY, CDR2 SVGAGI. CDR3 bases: TGTGCCAGCAAGAGGGACAGGGGGTCGTATGGCTACACCTTC. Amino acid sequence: CASKRDRGSYGYTF.

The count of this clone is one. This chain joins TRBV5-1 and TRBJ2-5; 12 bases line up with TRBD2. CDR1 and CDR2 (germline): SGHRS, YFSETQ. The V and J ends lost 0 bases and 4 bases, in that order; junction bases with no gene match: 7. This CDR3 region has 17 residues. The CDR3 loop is CASSLARVLAGGETQYF. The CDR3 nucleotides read TGCGCCAGCAGCTTGGCCAGGGTACTAGCGGGAGGAGAGACCCAGTACTTC. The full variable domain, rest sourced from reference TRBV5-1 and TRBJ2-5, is KAGVTQTPRYLIKTRGQQVTLSCSPISGHRSVSWYQQTPGQGLQFLFEYFSETQRNKGNFPGRFSGRQFSNSRSEMNVSTLELGDSALYLCASSLARVLAGGETQYFGPGTRLLVL.

CDR3 region: CASSLETRGNIQYF. CDR3 nucleotide sequence: TGCGCCAGCAGCTTAGAGACTCGAGGGAACATTCAGTACTTC. The chain carries TRBV5-1 and TRBJ2-4; a possible D gene is TRBD2 (5 bases). Germline V gene sequence: CDR1 SGHRS, CDR2 YFSETQ. The V gene lost 2 bases and the J gene lost 7 bases, with 13 bases spanning the gap. The CDR3 contains 14 residues.

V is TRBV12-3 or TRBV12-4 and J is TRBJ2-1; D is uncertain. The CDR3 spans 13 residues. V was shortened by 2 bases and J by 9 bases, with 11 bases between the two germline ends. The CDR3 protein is CASSLQSVGEQFF. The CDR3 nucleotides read TGTGCCAGCAGTTTACAGTCAGTCGGTGAGCAGTTCTTC.

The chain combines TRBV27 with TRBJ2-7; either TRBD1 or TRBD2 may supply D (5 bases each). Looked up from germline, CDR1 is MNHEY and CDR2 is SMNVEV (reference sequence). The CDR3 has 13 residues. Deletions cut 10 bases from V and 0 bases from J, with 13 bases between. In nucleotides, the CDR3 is TGTGCCATCAAGGGGAGTAACTCCTACGAGCAGTACTTC. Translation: CAIKGSNSYEQYF.

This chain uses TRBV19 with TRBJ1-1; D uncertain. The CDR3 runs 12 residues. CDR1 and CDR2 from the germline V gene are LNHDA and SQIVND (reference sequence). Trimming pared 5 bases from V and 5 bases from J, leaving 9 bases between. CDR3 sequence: CASSERKTEAFF. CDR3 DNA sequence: TGTGCCAGTAGTGAACGGAAGACTGAAGCTTTCTTT.

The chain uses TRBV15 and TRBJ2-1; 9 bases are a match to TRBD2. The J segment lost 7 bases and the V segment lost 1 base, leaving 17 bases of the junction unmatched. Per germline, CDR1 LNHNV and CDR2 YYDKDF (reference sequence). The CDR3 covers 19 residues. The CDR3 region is CATSRVPGFLAGGPNEQFF. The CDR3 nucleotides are TGTGCCACCAGCAGAGTGCCGGGATTTCTGGCGGGAGGGCCAAATGAGCAGTTCTTC.

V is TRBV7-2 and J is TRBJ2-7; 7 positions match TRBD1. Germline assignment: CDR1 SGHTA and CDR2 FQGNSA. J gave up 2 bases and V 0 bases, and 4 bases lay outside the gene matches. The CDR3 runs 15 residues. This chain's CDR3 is CASSLAFQGAYEQYF. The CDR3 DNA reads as TGTGCCAGCAGCTTAGCTTTTCAGGGGGCCTACGAGCAGTACTTC.

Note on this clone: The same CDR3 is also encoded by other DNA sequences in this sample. The CDR3 DNA follows: TGTGCCAGCAGTCCGGGACAGGGCCGCTACGAGCAGTACTTC. This gives the protein CASSPGQGRYEQYF. The J gene is TRBJ2-7, the V gene TRBV6-5; 9 bases match TRBD1. The germline V gene has CDR1 MNHEY and CDR2 SVGAGI. With V trimmed by 5 bases and J by 3 bases, 5 bases remained unmatched. This CDR3 contains 14 residues.

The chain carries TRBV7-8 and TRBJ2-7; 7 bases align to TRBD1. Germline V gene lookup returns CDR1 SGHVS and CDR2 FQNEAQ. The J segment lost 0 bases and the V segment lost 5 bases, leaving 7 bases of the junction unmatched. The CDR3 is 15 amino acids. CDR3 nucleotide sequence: TGTGCCAGCAGCCTCTGGACAGGTCCCTCCTACGAGCAGTACTTC. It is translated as CASSLWTGPSYEQYF.

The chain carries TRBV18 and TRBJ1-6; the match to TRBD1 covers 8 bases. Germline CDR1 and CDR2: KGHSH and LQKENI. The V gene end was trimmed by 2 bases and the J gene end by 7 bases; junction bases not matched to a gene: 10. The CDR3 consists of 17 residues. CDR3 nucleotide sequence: TGTGCCAGCTCACCAGCGTGGCAGGGGGCGAAAAATTCACCCCTCCACTTT. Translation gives CASSPAWQGAKNSPLHF.

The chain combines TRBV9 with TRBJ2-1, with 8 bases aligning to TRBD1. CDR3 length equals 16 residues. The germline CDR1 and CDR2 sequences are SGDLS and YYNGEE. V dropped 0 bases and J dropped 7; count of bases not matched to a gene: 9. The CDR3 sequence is CASSVAPRGHGNEQFF. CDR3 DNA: TGTGCCAGCAGCGTAGCTCCCAGGGGGCATGGGAATGAGCAGTTCTTC.

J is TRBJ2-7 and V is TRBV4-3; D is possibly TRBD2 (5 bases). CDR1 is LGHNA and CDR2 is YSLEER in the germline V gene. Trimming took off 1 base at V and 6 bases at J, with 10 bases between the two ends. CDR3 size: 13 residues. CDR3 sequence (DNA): TGCGCCAGCAGCCAAGTTGCTAGCAGCGAGCAGTACTTC. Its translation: CASSQVASSEQYF.